Shown below are 18 T cell receptor beta chains from a single sample sequenced in a study of cytomegalovirus exposure and HLA in healthy donors. The PCR contained 60 Vbeta and 13 Jbeta primers. Here immunoSEQ multiplex PCR was the method, and the copy in TCRdb shows in-frame clones only, minus some. The sample holds 90,000 to 100,000 clones, 65% to 80% seen once. The sequenced material came from PBMCs. Every receptor here comes from a man in his forties or fifties in good health and CMV-seropositive.

This clone is a singleton in its sample. This chain connects TRBV9 to TRBJ2-3, with 7 bases identical to TRBD1. The V and J ends lost 5 bases and 2 bases, in that order; junction bases with no gene match: 2. CDR1 and CDR2 (germline): SGDLS, YYNGEE. The CDR3 is made up of 13 amino acids. Here the CDR3 reads CASSGQVTDTQYF. CDR3 nucleotide sequence: TGTGCCAGCAGTGGACAGGTCACAGATACGCAGTATTTT.

This chain links TRBV7-8 with TRBJ2-5; 8 bases match TRBD2. Trimming cost V 2 bases and J 5 bases; bases outside gene matches: 10. Germline CDR1 and CDR2: SGHVS and FQNEAQ. This CDR3 spans 16 amino acids. The CDR3 protein is CASSLPPPGGRETQYF. CDR3 nucleotides: TGTGCCAGCAGCTTACCCCCCCCGGGGGGGCGGGAGACCCAGTACTTC.

The V gene is TRBV10-3, the J gene TRBJ2-1; 12 bases match TRBD2. CDR1 is ENHRY, CDR2 SYGVKD, per germline. The junction had 5 bases not matched to a gene; V was cut back by 6 bases and J by 8 bases. There are 14 residues in the CDR3. CDR3 amino acids: CAIRLAGGQYEQFF. The DNA for the CDR3 is TGTGCCATCAGGCTAGCGGGGGGGCAATATGAGCAGTTCTTC.

This clone was recorded once. The V gene is TRBV7-9, the J gene TRBJ1-6; 7 nucleotides line up with TRBD1. The CDR3 consists of 14 residues. CDR1 and CDR2 from the germline V gene are SEHNR and FQNEAQ (reference sequence). The junction had 9 bases not matched to a gene; V was cut back by 10 bases and J by 6 bases. Here the CDR3 reads CATRGGASNSPLHF. As DNA, the CDR3 is TGTGCCACCCGAGGGGGCGCGAGTAATTCACCCCTCCACTTT. The full variable domain, with the rest looked up from reference TRBV7-9 and TRBJ1-6, is DTGVSQNPRHKITKRGQNVTFRCDPISEHNRLYWYRQTLGQGPEFLTYFQNEAQLEKSRLLSDRFSAERPKGSFSTLEIQRTEQGDSAMYLCATRGGASNSPLHFGNGTRLTVT.

V usage is TRBV11-2 and J usage is TRBJ2-7; TRBD1 agrees at 12 bases. The CDR3 is 14 residues long. Per germline, CDR1 SGHAT and CDR2 FQNNGV. V lost 5 bases and J lost 8; bases outside the gene matches: 7. Here the CDR3 DNA reads TGTGCCAGCAGCCCGGGACAGGGGGCGCCCCAGCAGTACTTC. Translated: CASSPGQGAPQQYF.

The V gene is TRBV7-8, the J gene TRBJ2-5; tentative D call: TRBD1 (6 bases). The V and J ends lost 1 base and 7 bases respectively, with 13 bases between them. Germline CDR1 is SGHVS and CDR2 is FQNEAQ. The length of the CDR3 is 14 residues. Here the CDR3 DNA reads TGTGCCAGCAGCTTAGAACAGGGAACCGGGACCCAGTACTTC. This sequence encodes CASSLEQGTGTQYF.

This sequence joins TRBV9 and TRBJ2-1, with D maybe TRBD1 (7 bases). V lost 4 bases, J lost 9 bases, and 11 bases lay in between. CDR1 and CDR2 from the germline V gene are SGDLS and YYNGEE. CDR3 length: 12 residues. The CDR3 spells CASSPGGTEQFF. The CDR3 DNA sequence: TGTGCCAGCAGCCCAGGGGGGACTGAGCAGTTCTTC.

The CDR3 region is CASSKVGQRDLYEQYF. The CDR3 DNA is TGTGCCAGCAGCAAAGTCGGTCAGCGGGACCTCTACGAGCAGTACTTC. The J gene is TRBJ2-7, the V gene TRBV21-1; TRBD2 is the table's D call, not checked against the DNA. TRBV21-1 corresponds to a pseudogene. CDR3 length: 16 amino acids.

The V gene is TRBV23-1, the J gene TRBJ2-1; 11 bases are shared with TRBD1. TRBV23-1 is an open reading frame, and its role is uncertain. This CDR3 region has 15 residues. With V trimmed by 7 bases and J by 5 bases, 7 bases remained unmatched. The CDR3 spells CASIPGQGGNNEQFF. CDR3 DNA sequence: TGCGCCAGCATACCGGGACAGGGGGGGAACAATGAGCAGTTCTTC.

Here the CDR3 reads CASSGDRVGEQYF. The CDR3 coding sequence is TGTGCCAGCAGTGGGGACAGGGTGGGCGAGCAGTACTTC. This chain uses TRBV6-1 with TRBJ2-7, with 9 positions matching TRBD1. V gave up 4 bases and J gave up 6 bases; unmatched junction bases: 4. This CDR3 has 13 residues. Germline-derived CDR1 and CDR2 are MNHNS and SASEGT.

This clone was detected once. The chain couples TRBV5-6 to TRBJ2-6; 7 nucleotides match TRBD1. Germline lookup yields CDR1 SGHDT and CDR2 YYEEEE. The junction had 8 bases not matched to a gene; V was cut back by 2 bases and J by 0 bases. The CDR3 extends over 18 amino acids. The CDR3 region has the DNA TGTGCCAGCAGCTTCCGGGACAGAGTCCTCTCTGGGGCCAACGTCCTGACTTTC. Translating it yields CASSFRDRVLSGANVLTF.

The chain is built from TRBV4-1 and TRBJ2-5; 7 bases line up with TRBD2. CDR3 length: 16 residues. The junction had 9 bases not matched to a gene; V was cut back by 4 bases and J by 1 base. Germline V lookup: CDR1 MGHRA, CDR2 YSYEKL. This chain's CDR3 is CASSPRAGLLQETQYF. Written as DNA, the CDR3 is TGCGCCAGCAGCCCCCGAGCGGGACTACTCCAAGAGACCCAGTACTTC.

The chain couples TRBV6-6 to TRBJ2-1; 14 nucleotides align to TRBD2. V lost 4 bases, J lost 9 bases, and 8 bases stayed unmatched. CDR3 length: 16 residues. Germline V CDR1 and CDR2: MNHNY, SVGAGI (reference sequence). CDR3 nucleotide sequence: TGTGCCAGCAGTTCGACTAGCGGGAGGGCCAAATCTGAGCAGTTCTTC. Its protein is CASSSTSGRAKSEQFF.

This clone has a handful of counts. The chain couples TRBV5-1 to TRBJ2-1; perhaps TRBD2 as D (5 bases). The CDR3 runs 16 residues. V lost 0 bases and J lost 5, with 15 bases in between. Germline V gene data show CDR1 as SGHRS and CDR2 as YFSETQ. This chain's CDR3 is CASSLAGSGLNNEQFF. CDR3 bases: TGCGCCAGCAGCTTGGCCGGGTCGGGGTTAAACAATGAGCAGTTCTTC.

The chain links TRBV7-3 to TRBJ2-5; D perhaps matches TRBD1 (8 bases). The J call is in doubt because the DNA end fits TRBJ2-7 better. Looked up from germline, CDR1 is SGHTA and CDR2 is FQGTGA. The length of the CDR3 is 17 residues. CDR3 amino acids: CASSPAGGQGAAYEQYF. CDR3 DNA sequence: TGTGCCAGCAGCCCCGCCGGGGGGCAGGGGGCCGCGTACGAGCAGTACTTC.

J is TRBJ1-5 and V is TRBV19; D unresolved. The germline CDR1 and CDR2 sequences are LNHDA and SQIVND (reference sequence). CDR3 length: 16 amino acids. The V end was cut by 1 base, the J end by 2 bases, with 12 bases between. Written as DNA, the CDR3 is TGTGCCAGTAGTATAGCACCGGGAGAGGGCAATCAGCCCCAGCATTTT. Translation: CASSIAPGEGNQPQHF.

This chain joins TRBV2 and TRBJ1-4, with TRBD1 as a possible D gene (5 bases). The CDR3 contains 17 residues. The germline V gene has CDR1 SNHLY and CDR2 FYNNEI. The V end was cut by 5 bases, the J end by 7 bases, with 23 bases between. The CDR3 nucleotides are TGTGCCAGCAGTCTTGATGAATTGTCCGGGGGTGCTGAAAAACTGTTTTTT. Translated: CASSLDELSGGAEKLFF.

The chain links TRBV7-8 to TRBJ1-1, with unresolved D. V was shortened by 5 bases and J by 3 bases, with 16 bases between the two germline ends. Per germline, CDR1 SGHVS and CDR2 FQNEAQ. This CDR3 spans 15 amino acids. The DNA for the CDR3 is TGTGCCAGCAGCCGAGTGCGGGGATTTTACACTGAAGCTTTCTTT. Residues: CASSRVRGFYTEAFF.